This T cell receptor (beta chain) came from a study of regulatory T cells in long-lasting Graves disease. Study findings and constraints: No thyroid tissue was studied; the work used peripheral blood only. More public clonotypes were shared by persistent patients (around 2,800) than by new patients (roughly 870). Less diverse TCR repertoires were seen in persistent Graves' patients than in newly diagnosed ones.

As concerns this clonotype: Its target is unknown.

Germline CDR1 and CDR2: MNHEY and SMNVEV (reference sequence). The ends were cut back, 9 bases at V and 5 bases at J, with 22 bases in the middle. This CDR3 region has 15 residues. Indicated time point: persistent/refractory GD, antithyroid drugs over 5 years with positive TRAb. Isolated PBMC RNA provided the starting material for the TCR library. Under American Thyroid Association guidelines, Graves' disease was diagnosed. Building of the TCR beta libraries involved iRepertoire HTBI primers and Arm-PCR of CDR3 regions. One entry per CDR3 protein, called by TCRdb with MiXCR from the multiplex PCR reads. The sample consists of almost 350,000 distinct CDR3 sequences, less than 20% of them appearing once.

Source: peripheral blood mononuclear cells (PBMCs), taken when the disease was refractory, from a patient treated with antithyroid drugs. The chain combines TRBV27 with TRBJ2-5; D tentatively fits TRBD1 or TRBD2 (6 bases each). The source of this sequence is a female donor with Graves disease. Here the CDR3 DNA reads TGTGCCAGTTTATCCGACAGGCGGGGTGTGGAGACCCAGTACTTC. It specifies CASLSDRRGVETQYF.